The 25 T cell receptor beta chains given below trace back to one sample, sequenced in a study of identical twins. From the 5' RACE reads, TCRdb called clonotypes with MiXCR, one entry per CDR3 protein. The sample contains roughly 750,000 distinct CDR3 sequences, roughly 20% of which appear only once. The data also belong to a second study, concerning T cells expressing NK-cell markers.

Material for sequencing was PBMCs. All receptors come from a woman younger than 30 in good health.

This chain connects TRBV5-1 to TRBJ2-7; no definite D call. The CDR3 contains 15 residues. Trimming took off 1 base at V and 2 bases at J, with 13 bases between the two ends. In germline, CDR1 is SGHRS, CDR2 YFSETQ. The CDR3 bases are TGCGCCAGCAGCTTGATCGTTGGCAGAACCTACGAGCAGTACTTC. Translating gives CASSLIVGRTYEQYF.

The chain uses TRBV5-1 and TRBJ2-3; 9 nucleotides line up with TRBD1. There are 14 residues in the CDR3. The V and J ends lost 8 bases and 3 bases, in that order; junction bases with no gene match: 7. Germline assignment: CDR1 SGHRS and CDR2 YFSETQ. For the CDR3, the DNA is TGCGCCAGTGTCACCGGGACAGGGACAGATACGCAGTATTTT. Its protein is CASVTGTGTDTQYF.

The V call is TRBV5-5, the J call TRBJ1-4; no reliable D call. There are 15 residues in the CDR3. Germline V gene data show CDR1 as SGHKS and CDR2 as YYEKEE (reference sequence). The V end was cut by 4 bases, the J end by 0 bases, with 10 bases between. The CDR3 sequence: CASSRYSATNEKLFF. The CDR3 nucleotides are TGTGCCAGCAGCCGATATTCAGCAACTAATGAAAAACTGTTTTTT.

This clonotype was counted a few times. The chain employs TRBV5-1 and TRBJ2-2, with 7 bases fitting TRBD1. In germline, CDR1 is SGHRS, CDR2 YFSETQ. Losses at the gene ends were 4 bases for V and 4 bases for J; bases not matched to a gene: 7. The CDR3 loop spans 15 amino acids. CDR3 residues: CASSVNRGGTGELFF. CDR3 in DNA: TGCGCCAGCAGCGTGAACAGGGGCGGCACCGGGGAGCTGTTTTTT.

This clonotype was counted between two and nine times. As DNA, the CDR3 is TGCGCCAGCAGCTTGGTTGGGGGCGGGAATGTGAACACTGAAGCTTTCTTT. Its protein is CASSLVGGGNVNTEAFF. This rearrangement joins TRBV5-1 to TRBJ1-1; a possible D gene is TRBD1 (6 bases). The V end was cut by 0 bases, the J end by 0 bases, with 15 bases between. CDR1 and CDR2 from the germline V gene are SGHRS and YFSETQ. This CDR3 spans 17 amino acids.

The J gene is TRBJ2-7, the V gene TRBV12-3 or TRBV12-4, with unresolved D. The CDR3 totals 12 residues. V was pared by 4 bases and J by 3 bases, with 7 bases between. CDR3 residues: CASSSEIYEQYF. The CDR3 coding sequence is TGTGCCAGCAGTTCCGAGATCTACGAGCAGTACTTC.

The table lists this clonotype with a few counts. This CDR3 reads CASSLSPTFEQYF. The CDR3 bases are TGTGCCAGCAGCTTATCGCCAACTTTTGAGCAGTACTTC. The chain carries TRBV7-3 and TRBJ2-7; no firm D call. Trimming removed 2 bases from V and 7 bases from J, with 12 bases in between. The CDR3 consists of 13 residues. Per germline, CDR1 SGHTA and CDR2 FQGTGA. The entire variable domain, with the rest obtained from reference TRBV7-3 and TRBJ2-7, is as follows: GAGVSQTPSNKVTEKGKYVELRCDPISGHTALYWYRQSLGQGPEFLIYFQGTGAADDSGLPNDRFFAVRPEGSVSTLKIQRTERGDSAVYLCASSLSPTFEQYFGPGTRLTVT.

This clonotype occurred a few times. This chain links TRBV4-3 with TRBJ2-1; TRBD1 or TRBD2 may be the D gene (7 bases each). Trimming took off 1 base at V and 8 bases at J, with 15 bases between the two ends. The CDR3 is 15 amino acids. CDR1 is LGHNA, CDR2 YSLEER, per germline. CDR3 sequence reads: CASSQGQGGLHEQFF. The CDR3 bases are TGCGCCAGCAGCCAAGGACAGGGAGGGTTACATGAGCAGTTCTTC.

The CDR3 loop reads CASSHLAGGDTQYF. For the CDR3, the DNA is TGCGCCAGCAGCCACCTAGCGGGAGGAGATACGCAGTATTTT. This chain connects TRBV5-1 to TRBJ2-3; 11 nucleotides line up with TRBD2. This CDR3 contains 14 residues. CDR1 SGHRS and CDR2 YFSETQ come from the germline V gene. The V gene end was trimmed by 4 bases and the J gene end by 5 bases; junction bases not matched to a gene: 3.

This clonotype was detected a few times. The chain combines TRBV20-1 with TRBJ1-5; a possible D gene is TRBD1 (6 bases). V dropped 5 bases and J dropped 5 bases, with 13 bases sitting between them. Germline CDR1 DFQATT, CDR2 SNEGSKA (reference sequence). CDR3 length: 13 amino acids. The CDR3, as DNA: TGCAGTGCTGGGGGCGGCTTGCATCAGCCCCAGCATTTT. Its translation: CSAGGGLHQPQHF.

The chain joins TRBV5-6 to TRBJ1-5; perhaps TRBD1 as D (5 bases). V lost 9 bases and J 9 bases, leaving 22 bases between the germline ends. Germline CDR1 reads SGHDT; CDR2 reads YYEEEE. CDR3 length equals 14 residues. CDR3 loop: CAMGPGRGRTPQHF. As DNA, the CDR3 is TGTGCCATGGGCCCCGGGAGGGGTCGGACGCCCCAGCATTTT.

This clonotype has only a few counts. The chain has TRBV7-6 and TRBJ2-3, with 10 bases lining up with TRBD2. The CDR3 consists of 15 residues. Germline values: CDR1 SGHVS, CDR2 FNYEAQ. With V trimmed by 6 bases and J by 1 base, 4 bases remained unmatched. The CDR3 nucleotides read TGTGCCAGCAGTGACGGACTAGCGGGCACAGATACGCAGTATTTT. This gives the protein CASSDGLAGTDTQYF.

This clonotype was observed a handful of times. J is TRBJ2-7 and V is TRBV3-1; D is possibly TRBD1 (6 bases). Germline CDR1 reads LGHDT; CDR2 reads YNNKEL (reference sequence). Trimming stripped 8 bases from V and 5 bases from J, with 22 bases between. CDR3 length equals 15 residues. As DNA, the CDR3 is TGTGCCAGCCAAAATTGGGACACCGCTGAGAACGAGCAGTACTTC. Translating gives CASQNWDTAENEQYF.

Here the CDR3 reads CASSLDRGPNTGELFF. CDR3 coding DNA: TGTGCCAGCAGCTTAGACAGGGGGCCGAACACCGGGGAGCTGTTTTTT. The V gene is TRBV7-9, the J gene TRBJ2-2; 9 positions agree with TRBD1. V lost 1 base to trimming and J lost 0 bases; unmatched junction nucleotides: 0. CDR1 SEHNR and CDR2 FQNEAQ come from the germline V gene (reference sequence). The CDR3 loop spans 16 amino acids.

This clonotype was observed a few times. The chain joins TRBV20-1 to TRBJ2-3, with 9 bases identical to TRBD2. Trimming took 5 bases from V and 4 from J; bases not matched to a gene: 10. CDR1 is DFQATT, CDR2 SNEGSKA, per germline (reference sequence). This CDR3 contains 15 residues. CDR3 sequence: CSAQTPGLAPDTQYF. The DNA of the CDR3 is TGCAGTGCTCAGACGCCGGGACTAGCTCCAGATACGCAGTATTTT.

The chain combines TRBV25-1 with TRBJ2-7; D is tentatively TRBD1 or TRBD2 (6 bases each). Trimming cost V 1 base and J 3 bases, with 13 bases left between them. The CDR3 runs 15 residues. Germline values: CDR1 MGHDK, CDR2 SYGVNS. The CDR3, as DNA: TGTGCCAGCAGTGAATCAGGAGGGGGAGTCTACGAGCAGTACTTC. This gives the protein CASSESGGGVYEQYF.

This clonotype has just a few counts. This chain joins TRBV6-1 and TRBJ2-3; 9 nucleotides agree with TRBD2. The junction had 9 bases not matched to a gene; V was cut back by 5 bases and J by 6 bases. The CDR3 length is 15 residues. CDR1 is MNHNS, CDR2 SASEGT, per germline. The CDR3 DNA sequence: TGTGCCAGCAGTCTTAGCGGGAGATCTGGGGATACGCAGTATTTT. It codes for CASSLSGRSGDTQYF.

This clonotype showed up just a few times. The chain employs TRBV5-1 and TRBJ2-2; D gene ambiguous. Per the germline V gene, CDR1 is SGHRS and CDR2 is YFSETQ. This CDR3 spans 16 amino acids. V lost 0 bases and J 5 bases, leaving 14 bases between the germline ends. This CDR3 reads CASSLAQAMGTGELFF. The CDR3 DNA is TGCGCCAGCAGCTTGGCCCAGGCCATGGGGACCGGGGAGCTGTTTTTT.

This clonotype was seen a few times. The chain uses TRBV12-3 or TRBV12-4 and TRBJ2-3; D tentatively fits TRBD1 or TRBD2 (5 bases each). Between the trimmed V and J ends, which lost 7 bases and 11 bases, there was a span of 13 bases. The CDR3 contains 11 residues. CDR3 sequence reads: CASIWDRKQYF. CDR3 DNA sequence: TGTGCCAGCATCTGGGACCGCAAGCAGTATTTT.

This clonotype occurred many times. The rearrangement uses TRBV29-1 and TRBJ2-7, with D possibly being TRBD1 (6 bases). This CDR3 is built from 11 residues. The V gene's germline CDR1 is SQVTM and CDR2 ANQGSEA. Deletions cut 3 bases from V and 6 bases from J, with 9 bases between. The CDR3 sequence: CSVDRGSEQYF. As DNA, the CDR3 is TGCAGCGTTGATAGGGGGAGCGAGCAGTACTTC.

The chain carries TRBV4-3 and TRBJ2-3, with D possibly being TRBD1 (5 bases). The germline V and J ends were trimmed by 0 bases and 2 bases, with 12 bases remaining between them. Per the germline V gene, CDR1 is LGHNA and CDR2 is YSLEER. The CDR3 is 16 amino acids. Here the CDR3 DNA reads TGCGCCAGCAGCCAAGATGACAGATCCTCCACAGATACGCAGTATTTT. This codes for CASSQDDRSSTDTQYF.

This rearrangement joins TRBV5-1 to TRBJ2-7, with D hard to call. The CDR3 has 14 amino acids. Germline-derived CDR1 and CDR2 are SGHRS and YFSETQ. The germline V and J ends were trimmed by 0 bases and 6 bases, with 13 bases remaining between them. The CDR3 bases are TGCGCCAGCAGCTTGGCGGCGACTGGTGGCGAGCAGTACTTC. Amino acids: CASSLAATGGEQYF.

This chain joins TRBV25-1 and TRBJ2-3, with a tentative D call TRBD2 (5 bases). Trimming took off 7 bases at V and 2 bases at J, with 10 bases between the two ends. The CDR3 length is 13 residues. In germline, CDR1 is MGHDK, CDR2 SYGVNS. The CDR3, as DNA: TGTGCCAGCACGAGCGGATACACAGATACGCAGTATTTT. This encodes CASTSGYTDTQYF.

There are many counts of this clonotype. The V call is TRBV20-1, the J call TRBJ2-1; TRBD2 matches at 12 bases. After removal of 7 bases from V and 10 bases from J, the junction contained 8 bases not matched to a gene. The CDR3 has 13 amino acids. Per the germline V gene, CDR1 is DFQATT and CDR2 is SNEGSKA (reference sequence). The CDR3: CSVLAGGWGEQFF. The DNA of the CDR3 is TGCAGTGTACTAGCGGGAGGTTGGGGGGAGCAGTTCTTC.

V gene TRBV20-1 combines with J gene TRBJ2-1; no reliable D call. The length of the CDR3 is 13 residues. The germline gives CDR1 DFQATT, CDR2 SNEGSKA (reference sequence). With 6 bases removed from V and 3 bases from J, the gap between germline ends came to 12 bases. The CDR3 DNA is TGCAGTGCCATGGCGGTGGACTACAATGAGCAGTTCTTC. This translates into CSAMAVDYNEQFF.